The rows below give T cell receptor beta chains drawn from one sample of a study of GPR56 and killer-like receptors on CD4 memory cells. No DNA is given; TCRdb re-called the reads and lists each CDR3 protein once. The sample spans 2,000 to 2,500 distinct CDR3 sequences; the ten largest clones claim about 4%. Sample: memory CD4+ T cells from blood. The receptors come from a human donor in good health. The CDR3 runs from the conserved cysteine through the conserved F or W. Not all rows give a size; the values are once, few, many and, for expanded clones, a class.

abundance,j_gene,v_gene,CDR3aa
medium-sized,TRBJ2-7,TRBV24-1,CATSEAGGPFYEQYF
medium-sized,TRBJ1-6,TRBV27,CAPDAYFYNSPLHF
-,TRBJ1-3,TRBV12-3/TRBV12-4,CASSFLGQGWHTIYF
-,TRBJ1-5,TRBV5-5,CASSLRRGNQPQHF
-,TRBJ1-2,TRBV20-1,CSARGRGGRANYGYTF
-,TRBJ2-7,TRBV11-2,CASSLVLDSRLAGGWQYF
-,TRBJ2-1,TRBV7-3,CASSPRRRGVEQFF
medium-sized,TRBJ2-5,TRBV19,CASRPIGGGETQYF
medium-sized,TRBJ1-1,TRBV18,CASSPHVSPNTEAFF
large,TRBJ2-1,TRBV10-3,CAISVGGNEQFF
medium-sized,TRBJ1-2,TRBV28,CASSLGQGMLYGYTF
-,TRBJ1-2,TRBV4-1,CASSQTPRTGNYGYTF
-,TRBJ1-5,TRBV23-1,CASPRDRVFLAGNQPQHF
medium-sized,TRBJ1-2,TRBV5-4,CASSFPGRAGYGYTF
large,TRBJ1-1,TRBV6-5,CASSSTARNTEAFF
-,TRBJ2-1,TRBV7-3,CASSRGGVSYNEQFF
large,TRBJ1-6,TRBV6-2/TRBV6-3,CASRPGQGNYSPLHF
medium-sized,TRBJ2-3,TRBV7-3,CASSSYRGSTDTQYF
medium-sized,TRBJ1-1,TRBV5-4,CASSGKTGANTEAFF
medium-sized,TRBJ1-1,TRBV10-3,CAIRSDGGNTEAFF
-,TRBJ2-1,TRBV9,CASSVELAVYNEQFF
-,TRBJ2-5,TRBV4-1,CASSPTSGGTQETQYF
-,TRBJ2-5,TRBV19,CASSRITSGKETQYF
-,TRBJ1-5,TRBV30,CAWSGGSNQPQHF
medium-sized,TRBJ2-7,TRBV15,CATSTWDRANEQYF
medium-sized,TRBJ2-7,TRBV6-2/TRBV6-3,CASSRTSGMSIPREQYF